Sequencing of this T cell receptor (beta chain) was carried out in a study of blood T cell repertoires in COVID-19. Study at large: Donors in the United States, Italy and Spain gave samples during acute or convalescent COVID-19. Sample material is recorded as cDNA or gDNA derived from T cells, B-cell-depleted T cells, or PBMCs.

Study processing details: Quantification of nucleated cells was approximated via reference gene primer amplification. TCRdb keeps only in-frame clones here, not all; method: immunoSEQ multiplex PCR. That table gives V, J and clone size, and the DNA gave D and trimming. Of approximately 150,000 clones in the sample, 90% were seen once. The specimen was peripheral blood. The sequence derives from a man in his sixties with active or convalescent COVID-19.

CDR3 residues: CASSPQNIQETQYF. The DNA of the CDR3 is TGTGCCAGCTCACCCCAGAATATCCAAGAGACCCAGTACTTC. This chain joins TRBV18 and TRBJ2-5; D uncertain. V was clipped by 3 bases and J by 1 base, with 9 bases between them. CDR3 length: 14 residues. Looked up from germline, CDR1 is KGHSH and CDR2 is LQKENI.